This passage covers 24 T cell receptor beta chains from one sample sequenced in a study of radiation and T cells in renal cell carcinoma (dated by TCRdb to 2020 to 2021). The time point label of this sample denotes: blood 4 weeks post-SBRT, at nephrectomy. The treatment or condition tag for this specimen amounts to: 15 Gy SBRT to primary tumor, nephrectomy 4 weeks later. Receptor libraries were prepared by the immunoSEQ multiplex PCR assay. TCRdb took over this immuneACCESS table, retaining in-frame rearrangements with V and J assigned. Such tables are incomplete; in checked studies, under half of the missing clones stem from an unresolved V gene, and the remainder is unexplained. The sample table records about 150,000 clones; 75% to 90% of these occur just once. Clones ranked in the top ten supply around 17% of the sample. The sequencing here drew on blood, taken from a patient whose treatment included radiotherapy and nephrectomy. The receptors were sampled from a woman aged 50 to 60 with renal cell carcinoma.

V and J are TRBV9 and TRBJ1-5; no clear D gene. Trimming cost V 3 bases and J 3 bases, with 13 bases left between them. CDR1 is SGDLS, CDR2 YYNGEE, per germline. The CDR3 is 15 residues long. For the CDR3, the DNA is TGTGCCAGCAGCGGCGGACCATCCGACAATCAGCCCCAGCATTTT. Translated, it gives CASSGGPSDNQPQHF.

Details on this clone: Other DNA sequences in this sample translate to the same CDR3. The gene calls are TRBV5-1 and TRBJ1-4; D call uncertain. Trimming cost V 0 bases and J 3 bases, with 6 bases left between them. In germline, CDR1 is SGHRS, CDR2 YFSETQ. The CDR3 is made up of 14 amino acids. CDR3 DNA: TGCGCCAGCAGCTTGGGGGCAGCTAATGAAAAACTGTTTTTT. Amino acids: CASSLGAANEKLFF.

This clone has more than one count but fewer than ten. This chain connects TRBV9 to TRBJ2-3; perhaps TRBD2 as D (6 bases). This CDR3 comprises 18 residues. Between the trimmed V and J ends, which lost 4 bases and 0 bases, there was a span of 21 bases. CDR1 is SGDLS, CDR2 YYNGEE, per germline. In DNA form, the CDR3 reads TGTGCCAGCAGCCCCAAGAGTCCGGGACTTGCTAGCACAGATACGCAGTATTTT. The encoded protein is CASSPKSPGLASTDTQYF.

This chain joins TRBV19 and TRBJ1-2; TRBD1 aligns across 8 bases. The CDR3 totals 15 residues. Trimming took 10 bases from V and 2 from J; bases not matched to a gene: 12. Germline V gene data show CDR1 as LNHDA and CDR2 as SQIVND (reference sequence). The CDR3 sequence is CATDKEDRANYGYTF. The CDR3 DNA follows: TGTGCCACGGATAAAGAGGACAGGGCCAACTATGGCTACACCTTC.

This clone occurred once. The chain links TRBV28 to TRBJ1-2; D is ambiguous. The V and J ends lost 1 base and 5 bases respectively, with 5 bases between them. Germline V lookup: CDR1 MDHEN, CDR2 SYDVKM. CDR3 length: 12 amino acids. DNA of the CDR3: TGTGCCAGCAGTTTATCGGGTTATGGCTACACCTTC. Its protein is CASSLSGYGYTF.

The V gene is TRBV7-2, the J gene TRBJ2-2, with D possibly matching TRBD1 (6 bases). This CDR3 comprises 14 residues. V lost 7 bases, J lost 2 bases, and 11 bases lay in between. CDR1 is SGHTA, CDR2 FQGNSA, per germline. In DNA, the CDR3 is TGTGCCAGCACCATGGACAGTAACACCGGGGAGCTGTTTTTT. Translation gives CASTMDSNTGELFF.

The V gene is TRBV6-4, the J gene TRBJ1-4; TRBD1 matches 7 bases. With 2 bases clipped from V and 5 bases from J, the junction kept 11 bases outside the gene matches. The length of the CDR3 is 17 residues. Germline CDR1 reads MRHNA; CDR2 reads SNTAGT. In nucleotides, the CDR3 is TGTGCCAGCAGTGACCCGGACAGGCTACTACGAAATGAAAAACTGTTTTTT. It is translated as CASSDPDRLLRNEKLFF.

This clone was counted once. CDR3 sequence reads: CASRWDSNQPQHF. CDR3 coding DNA: TGTGCCAGCAGGTGGGACAGCAATCAGCCCCAGCATTTT. The J gene is TRBJ1-5, the V gene TRBV6-1, with TRBD1 as a possible D gene (5 bases). CDR1 is MNHNS and CDR2 is SASEGT in the germline V gene. The CDR3 consists of 13 residues. Trimming removed 6 bases from V and 1 base from J, with 7 bases in between.

This chain connects TRBV5-6 to TRBJ1-1; D unresolved. Germline V gives CDR1 SGHDT, CDR2 YYEEEE. The germline V and J ends were trimmed by 7 bases and 4 bases, with 14 bases remaining between them. The CDR3 runs to 13 residues. Here the CDR3 DNA reads TGTGCCAGCGGTTTAAGTCTCCTCACTGAAGCTTTCTTT. It translates to CASGLSLLTEAFF.

The chain has TRBV9 and TRBJ1-1, with a tentative D call TRBD1 (6 bases). Germline V gene data show CDR1 as SGDLS and CDR2 as YYNGEE. V was shortened by 3 bases and J by 1 base, with 13 bases between the two germline ends. The CDR3 covers 15 residues. CDR3 loop: CASSGRDMGNTEAFF. For the CDR3, the DNA is TGTGCCAGCAGCGGCCGGGACATGGGGAACACTGAAGCTTTCTTT.

The gene calls are TRBV27 and TRBJ1-2; 11 bases are a match to TRBD1. Trimming took 5 bases from V and 7 from J; bases not matched to a gene: 3. The CDR3 is 13 residues long. Germline values: CDR1 MNHEY, CDR2 SMNVEV (reference sequence). CDR3 sequence (DNA): TGTGCCAGCAGTCACGGACAGGGGGCTGGCTACACCTTC. Translation gives CASSHGQGAGYTF.

The chain is built from TRBV7-2 and TRBJ1-1, with D perhaps matching TRBD1 (5 bases). Germline CDR1 and CDR2: SGHTA and FQGNSA. This CDR3 contains 14 residues. The V and J ends lost 1 base and 6 bases respectively, with 12 bases between them. As DNA, the CDR3 is TGTGCCAGCAGCTTAGGCTTCGGGGGACCTGAAGCTTTCTTT. Its protein is CASSLGFGGPEAFF.

This clone was seen once. The chain couples TRBV2 to TRBJ2-3; D not resolved. The germline V gene has CDR1 SNHLY and CDR2 FYNNEI. There are 15 residues in the CDR3. Between the trimmed V and J ends, which lost 2 bases and 1 base, there was a span of 10 bases. The CDR3 is CASSELVRGTDTQYF. CDR3 sequence (DNA): TGTGCCAGCAGTGAATTGGTACGGGGCACAGATACGCAGTATTTT.

On this clone itself: The same CDR3 can be traced to other DNA sequences in this sample. The CDR3 loop is CASSLGWGSVSTGELFF. Written as DNA, the CDR3 is TGTGCCAGCAGCTTAGGGTGGGGCTCGGTATCAACCGGGGAGCTGTTTTTT. The V and J genes are TRBV5-6 and TRBJ2-2; D possibly corresponds to TRBD1 (5 bases). V lost 2 bases and J 5 bases, leaving 19 bases between the germline ends. CDR3 length: 17 amino acids. Germline lookup yields CDR1 SGHDT and CDR2 YYEEEE.

The chain links TRBV11-2 to TRBJ1-6; D is possibly TRBD1 (5 bases). The CDR3 loop spans 18 amino acids. The germline V and J ends were trimmed by 7 bases and 3 bases, with 22 bases remaining between them. CDR1 and CDR2 from the germline V gene are SGHAT and FQNNGV. The CDR3 DNA sequence: TGTGCCAGCAACTCACCGAAGTCGGGGGGATACTATAATTCACCCCTCCACTTT. Translating gives CASNSPKSGGYYNSPLHF.

This clone was found once. The V call is TRBV6-1, the J call TRBJ2-3; D gene unclear. CDR1 and CDR2 (germline): MNHNS, SASEGT. V lost 2 bases to trimming and J lost 2 bases, with 5 bases between them. The CDR3 sequence is 13 residues long. The CDR3 region has the DNA TGTGCCAGCAGTGAACAGCCCACAGATACGCAGTATTTT. Protein sequence: CASSEQPTDTQYF.

The rearrangement links TRBV20-1 to TRBJ2-3; D might be TRBD1 (5 bases). V was trimmed by 4 bases and J by 8 bases, leaving 7 bases between them. CDR1 and CDR2 from the germline V gene are DFQATT and SNEGSKA (reference sequence). This CDR3 spans 10 amino acids. The CDR3 region has the DNA TGCAGTGCTACACAGGCTACGCAGTATTTT. Translating it yields CSATQATQYF.

The chain joins TRBV6-5 to TRBJ1-1; possibly TRBD1 for D (6 bases). The CDR3 is 15 residues long. The germline V gene encodes CDR1 MNHEY and CDR2 SVGAGI. The V gene lost 6 bases and the J gene lost 1 base, with 15 bases spanning the gap. CDR3 region: CASRDTGFGNTEAFF. In DNA form, the CDR3 reads TGTGCCAGCAGAGACACAGGGTTCGGGAACACTGAAGCTTTCTTT.

The chain joins TRBV5-1 to TRBJ2-7; perhaps D is TRBD1 or TRBD2 (5 bases each). Trimming cost V 0 bases and J 1 base, with 11 bases left between them. In germline, CDR1 is SGHRS, CDR2 YFSETQ. This CDR3 is built from 15 residues. The CDR3 nucleotides read TGCGCCAGCAGCTTGGAAGGGACGAGTTCCTACGAGCAGTACTTC. This translates into CASSLEGTSSYEQYF.

This chain joins TRBV6-1 and TRBJ2-5; 7 nucleotides match TRBD1. With 4 bases clipped from V and 4 bases from J, the junction kept 6 bases outside the gene matches. The CDR3 contains 14 residues. Per germline, CDR1 MNHNS and CDR2 SASEGT. The DNA for the CDR3 is TGTGCCAGCAGTGTAGACAGGGTGGGAGAGACCCAGTACTTC. It yields the protein CASSVDRVGETQYF.

V is TRBV5-1 and J is TRBJ1-4, with 9 bases identical to TRBD1. Trimming at V came to 4 bases and at J to 7 bases, leaving 5 bases not matched to a gene. Looked up from germline, CDR1 is SGHRS and CDR2 is YFSETQ. This CDR3 is built from 14 residues. CDR3 DNA sequence: TGCGCCAGCAGCACCGGGACAGGGATTGAAAAACTGTTTTTT. Translation: CASSTGTGIEKLFF.

V and J are TRBV4-3 and TRBJ2-3, with 12 nucleotides matching TRBD2. V shed 5 bases, J shed 4 bases, and the junction held 7 bases outside the gene matches. The CDR3 length is 16 residues. Germline values: CDR1 LGHNA, CDR2 YSLEER. This CDR3 is CASSIRLAGEADTQYF. In nucleotides, the CDR3 is TGCGCCAGCAGCATCAGACTAGCGGGAGAAGCAGATACGCAGTATTTT.

The genes are TRBV7-3 and TRBJ1-3; the D is unclear. Trimming took off 8 bases at V and 2 bases at J, with 10 bases between the two ends. CDR1 is SGHTA and CDR2 is FQGTGA in the germline V gene. This CDR3 is built from 13 residues. The CDR3 sequence: CASRQAAGNTIYF. CDR3 nucleotide sequence: TGTGCCAGCCGCCAGGCAGCTGGAAACACCATATATTTT.

The chain couples TRBV4-3 to TRBJ1-2; 9 bases match TRBD1. Germline assignment: CDR1 LGHNA and CDR2 YSLEER. With V trimmed by 1 base and J by 8 bases, 5 bases remained unmatched. This CDR3 is 14 amino acids long. CDR3: CASSQGQGGEGYTF. The CDR3 coding sequence is TGCGCCAGCAGCCAAGGACAGGGGGGAGAAGGCTACACCTTC.